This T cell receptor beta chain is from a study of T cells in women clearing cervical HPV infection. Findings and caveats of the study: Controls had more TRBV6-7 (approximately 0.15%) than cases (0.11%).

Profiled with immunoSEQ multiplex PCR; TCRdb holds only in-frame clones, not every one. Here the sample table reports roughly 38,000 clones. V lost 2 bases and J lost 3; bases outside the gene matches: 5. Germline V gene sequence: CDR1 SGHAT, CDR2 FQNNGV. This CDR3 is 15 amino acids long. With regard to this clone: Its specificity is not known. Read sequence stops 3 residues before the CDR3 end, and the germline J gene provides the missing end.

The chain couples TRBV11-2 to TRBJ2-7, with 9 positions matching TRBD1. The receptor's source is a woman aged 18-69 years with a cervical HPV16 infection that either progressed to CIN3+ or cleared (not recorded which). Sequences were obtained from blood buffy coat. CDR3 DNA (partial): TGTGCCAGCAGCTTATCCGGGACAGGGTACTACGAG. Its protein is CASSLSGTGYYE. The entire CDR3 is CASSLSGTGYYEQYF.